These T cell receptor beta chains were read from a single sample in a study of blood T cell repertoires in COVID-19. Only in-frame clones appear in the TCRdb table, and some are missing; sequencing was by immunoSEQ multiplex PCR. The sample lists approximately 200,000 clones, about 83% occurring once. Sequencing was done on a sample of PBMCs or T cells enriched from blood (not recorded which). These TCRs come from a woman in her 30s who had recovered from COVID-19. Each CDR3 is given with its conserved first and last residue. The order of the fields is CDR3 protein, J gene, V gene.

CDR3aa: CASSLETSPALAQYF
j_gene: TRBJ2-5
v_gene: TRBV5-1

CDR3aa: CASSLDGLAGETDTQYF
j_gene: TRBJ2-3
v_gene: TRBV5-4

CDR3aa: CASSNTLLEDRSYNEQFF
j_gene: TRBJ2-1
v_gene: TRBV9

CDR3aa: CASIGSGVYEQYF
j_gene: TRBJ2-7
v_gene: TRBV6-5

CDR3aa: CASSQGYLQEETEAFF
j_gene: TRBJ1-1
v_gene: TRBV3-1/TRBV3-2

CDR3aa: CASSFLRLAEHNEQFF
j_gene: TRBJ2-1
v_gene: TRBV28

CDR3aa: CASSHGTEETQYF
j_gene: TRBJ2-5
v_gene: TRBV3-1/TRBV3-2

CDR3aa: CASSDPGGSTDTQYF
j_gene: TRBJ2-3
v_gene: TRBV25-1

CDR3aa: CASWGGRRLAGSSYEQYF
j_gene: TRBJ2-7
v_gene: TRBV28

CDR3aa: CASSGDRGGNQPQHF
j_gene: TRBJ1-5
v_gene: TRBV2

CDR3aa: CASSSINTGELFF
j_gene: TRBJ2-2
v_gene: TRBV27

CDR3aa: CASKGFGEEKLFF
j_gene: TRBJ1-4
v_gene: TRBV28

CDR3aa: CATSPQGRDIQYF
j_gene: TRBJ2-4
v_gene: TRBV24-1

CDR3aa: CASRVLRGQPQHF
j_gene: TRBJ1-5
v_gene: TRBV28

CDR3aa: CASSHRASSYNSPLHF
j_gene: TRBJ1-6
v_gene: TRBV5-8

CDR3aa: CASSGWDSQETQYF
j_gene: TRBJ2-5
v_gene: TRBV25-1

CDR3aa: CASSLGTGRLQYGYTF
j_gene: TRBJ1-2
v_gene: TRBV5-1

CDR3aa: CASSMSGGHTF
j_gene: TRBJ1-2
v_gene: TRBV5-6

CDR3aa: CASSQGPTAPQHF
j_gene: TRBJ1-5
v_gene: TRBV3-1/TRBV3-2

CDR3aa: CASSPPTGEGNTIYF
j_gene: TRBJ1-3
v_gene: TRBV9

CDR3aa: CATSLASSYEQYF
j_gene: TRBJ2-7
v_gene: TRBV24-1

CDR3aa: CASSPPRAGVGYTF
j_gene: TRBJ1-2
v_gene: TRBV18

CDR3aa: CASSPDSGRKTYEQYF
j_gene: TRBJ2-7
v_gene: TRBV5-4

CDR3aa: CASSTSRLAGESYEQYF
j_gene: TRBJ2-7
v_gene: TRBV19

CDR3aa: CASSYVSTGELFF
j_gene: TRBJ2-2
v_gene: TRBV6-2/TRBV6-3

CDR3aa: CASSGGQGRGEQYF
j_gene: TRBJ2-7
v_gene: TRBV5-1

CDR3aa: CATSDLEMDEQFF
j_gene: TRBJ2-1
v_gene: TRBV24-1

CDR3aa: CASSLNQGSGTEAFF
j_gene: TRBJ1-1
v_gene: TRBV4-1

CDR3aa: CASSVGGWEQYF
j_gene: TRBJ2-7
v_gene: TRBV28

CDR3aa: CASPLGGGHRETQYF
j_gene: TRBJ2-5
v_gene: TRBV10-1

CDR3aa: CASSQRRQGSNEQYF
j_gene: TRBJ2-7
v_gene: TRBV4-1

CDR3aa: CASSFFNSGRIFNEQFF
j_gene: TRBJ2-1
v_gene: TRBV11-2

CDR3aa: CASSSKIASPGELFF
j_gene: TRBJ2-2
v_gene: TRBV6-5

CDR3aa: CASSQGALFSPLHF
j_gene: TRBJ1-6
v_gene: TRBV4-1

CDR3aa: CASSLFSIGMVIKNTEAFF
j_gene: TRBJ1-1
v_gene: TRBV28

CDR3aa: CASSPRQGLDNQPQHF
j_gene: TRBJ1-5
v_gene: TRBV7-9

CDR3aa: CASSLGTGSGDEKLFF
j_gene: TRBJ1-4
v_gene: TRBV5-1

CDR3aa: CASHGTGNQPQHF
j_gene: TRBJ1-5
v_gene: TRBV19

CDR3aa: CASSLTGTAKNIQYF
j_gene: TRBJ2-4
v_gene: TRBV6-5